This T cell receptor (beta chain) was sequenced during a study of T cells in Graves' hyperthyroidism and ophthalmopathy. On the study more broadly: At initial diagnosis, before any treatment had begun, peripheral blood was obtained. Study-wide points: In the blood, most expanded thyroid clonotypes above 0.001 appeared as well.

RNA transcripts provided the source from which TCR beta CDR3 regions were amplified. During a first-round RT-PCR of the TCR CDR3, the HTBI primer set was used. From the multiplex PCR reads, TCRdb called clonotypes with MiXCR, one entry per CDR3 protein. The table records 500,000 to 650,000 distinct CDR3 sequences, 13% to 15% of them present only once. In this sample, this clonotype turned up many times. Its antigen is not known. V shed 4 bases, J shed 6 bases, and the junction held 11 bases outside the gene matches. This CDR3 region has 16 residues. CDR1 and CDR2 (germline): MDHEN, SYDVKM. The sample comprised blood. This clonotype was obtained from a woman between 50 and 59 years old with Graves' ophthalmopathy. The chain joins TRBV28 to TRBJ2-1; 8 bases are shared with TRBD1. The DNA of the CDR3 is TGTGCCAGCAGTTCGCCGGGACAGGAGCCTCTCAATGAGCAGTTCTTC. Protein product: CASSSPGQEPLNEQFF.